This record covers a single T cell receptor beta chain. What it binds is not known. CDR3 length: 15 amino acids. CDR1 is MDHEN, CDR2 SYDVKM, per germline. This entry is derived from a study of cytomegalovirus exposure and HLA in healthy donors. Study conclusions and caveats: An analysis that was carried out later associated 17,000 or so TCR beta sequences with HLA alleles at 0.05 false discovery rate. V- and J-gene trimming in TCR beta was tied to a missense DCLRE1C variant by an analysis performed later. The authors judged a highly shared variant cluster likely a sequencing artifact.

Vbeta (60) and Jbeta (13) primers were used in the PCR. Produced via immunoSEQ multiplex PCR; TCRdb's table is partial and in-frame only. The repertoire holds 110,000 to 150,000 clones, roughly 80% seen once, with 3% to 4% in the top ten. The sequencing sample was made of PBMCs. The receptor was derived from a male donor in good health and CMV-seronegative. The chain uses TRBV28 and TRBJ2-5, with D perhaps TRBD1 (6 bases). The DNA matches TRBJ2-7 better at its end, which makes the J call doubtful. The CDR3 DNA reads as TGTGCCAGCAGGCCGGGACACCAGAGCTCCTACGAGCAGTACTTC. Protein: CASRPGHQSSYEQYF.